The clone carrying this T cell receptor beta chain was counted once. CDR1 SNHLY and CDR2 FYNNEI come from the germline V gene. This CDR3 comprises 13 residues. J lost 4 bases, V lost 8 bases, and 6 bases had no gene match. The entry originates in a study of blood T cell repertoires in COVID-19. Study-level background: T cells, B-cell-depleted T cells, or PBMCs provided the cDNA or gDNA that served as material.

Profiled with immunoSEQ multiplex PCR; TCRdb holds only in-frame clones, not every one. Here the sample spans a few hundred thousand clones, over 80% being singletons. The clonotype comes from a woman between 65 and 79 years old with COVID-19, enrolled during active disease. The chain has TRBV2 and TRBJ1-2; TRBD1 matches 8 bases. The source material was peripheral blood. The CDR3 sequence: CASDRQGSYGYTF. The CDR3, as DNA: TGTGCCAGCGATCGACAGGGGTCCTATGGCTACACCTTC.